What follows describes a single T cell receptor beta chain. Its target is not known. Germline V lookup: CDR1 LNHDA, CDR2 SQIVND (reference sequence). This CDR3 spans 13 amino acids. The V and J ends lost 4 bases and 6 bases respectively, with 13 bases between them. The method was immunoSEQ multiplex PCR; TCRdb's version includes in-frame clones alone and lacks a portion of them. Among about 980,000 clones listed, around 80% were seen once. This entry belongs to a study of shared clonotypes between healthy human individuals. Study-wide results and limits: Estimated richness values were generally larger in naive subsets than in memory subsets.

Partitioning of CD4+ cells yielded a CD45RA+ naive subset and a CD45RA-negative memory subset. What was sequenced was memory CD4+ T cells sorted from blood. Described subset: CD45RA-negative fraction. This sequence joins TRBV19 and TRBJ2-7; D may match TRBD1 or TRBD2 (5 bases each). The source is a man younger than 35 in good health. The CDR3 is CASSTNGGLEQYF. CDR3 nucleotide sequence: TGTGCCAGTAGTACGAATGGGGGTCTCGAGCAGTACTTC.